This T cell receptor beta chain came from a study of lymphopenia after photon versus proton radiotherapy. Broader study findings: Relative stability marked proton patients; photon patients lost diversity and naive cells. Oligoclonal CD8+ Temra expansion after nadir drove photon patients' diversity drop. Larger post-nadir TCR diversity loss correlated inversely with survival in deceased patients.

Details on this clone: What it recognizes is unknown.

The data were produced by immunoSEQ multiplex PCR, yet TCRdb's version contains in-frame clones alone and is incomplete. The repertoire holds 65,000 or so clones, about 85% seen once, with roughly 12% in the top ten. Germline CDR1 is MNHEY and CDR2 is SMNVEV (reference sequence). This CDR3 spans 13 amino acids. Trimming took 5 bases from V and 2 from J, leaving 7 bases between them. V is TRBV27 and J is TRBJ1-5; TRBD1 might be the D (5 bases). The source was peripheral blood, collected from a patient treated with proton-based radiotherapy. The source is an elderly man with esophageal cancer. The CDR3 DNA is TGTGCCAGCAGTCAGGGCCGCAATCAGCCCCAGCATTTT. Its protein is CASSQGRNQPQHF.